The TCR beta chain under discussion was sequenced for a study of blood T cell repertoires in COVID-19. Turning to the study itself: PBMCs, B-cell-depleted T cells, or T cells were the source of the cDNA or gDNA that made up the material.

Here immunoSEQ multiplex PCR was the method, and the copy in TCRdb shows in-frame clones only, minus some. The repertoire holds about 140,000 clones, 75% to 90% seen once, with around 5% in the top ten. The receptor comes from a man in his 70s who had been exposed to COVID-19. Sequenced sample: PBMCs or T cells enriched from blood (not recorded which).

CDR3 residues: CASSEHGTPNTEAFF. The CDR3 DNA is TGTGCCAGTAGTGAGCACGGGACACCGAACACTGAAGCTTTCTTT. V usage is TRBV19 and J usage is TRBJ1-1; D is possibly TRBD1 (6 bases). This CDR3 region has 15 residues. Trimming took 5 bases from V and 1 from J, leaving 14 bases between them. The V gene's germline CDR1 is LNHDA and CDR2 SQIVND (reference sequence).